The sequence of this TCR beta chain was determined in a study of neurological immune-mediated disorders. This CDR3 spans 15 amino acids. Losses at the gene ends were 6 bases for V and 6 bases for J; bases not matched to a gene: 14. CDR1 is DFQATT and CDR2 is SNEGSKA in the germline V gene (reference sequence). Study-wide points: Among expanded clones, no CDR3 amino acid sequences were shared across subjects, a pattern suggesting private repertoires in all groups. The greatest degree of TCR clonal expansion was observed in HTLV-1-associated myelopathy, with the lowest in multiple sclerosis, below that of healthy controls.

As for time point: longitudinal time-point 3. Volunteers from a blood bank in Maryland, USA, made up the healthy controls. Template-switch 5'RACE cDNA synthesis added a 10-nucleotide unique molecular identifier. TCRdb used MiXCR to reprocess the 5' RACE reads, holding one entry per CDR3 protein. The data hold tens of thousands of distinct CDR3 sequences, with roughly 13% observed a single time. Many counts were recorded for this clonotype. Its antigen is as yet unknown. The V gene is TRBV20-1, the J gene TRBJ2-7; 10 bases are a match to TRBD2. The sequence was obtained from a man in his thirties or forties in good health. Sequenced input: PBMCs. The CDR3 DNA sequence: TGCAGTGCAACCCCCCTAGCGGGAGATATTGGCGAGCAGTACTTC. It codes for CSATPLAGDIGEQYF.